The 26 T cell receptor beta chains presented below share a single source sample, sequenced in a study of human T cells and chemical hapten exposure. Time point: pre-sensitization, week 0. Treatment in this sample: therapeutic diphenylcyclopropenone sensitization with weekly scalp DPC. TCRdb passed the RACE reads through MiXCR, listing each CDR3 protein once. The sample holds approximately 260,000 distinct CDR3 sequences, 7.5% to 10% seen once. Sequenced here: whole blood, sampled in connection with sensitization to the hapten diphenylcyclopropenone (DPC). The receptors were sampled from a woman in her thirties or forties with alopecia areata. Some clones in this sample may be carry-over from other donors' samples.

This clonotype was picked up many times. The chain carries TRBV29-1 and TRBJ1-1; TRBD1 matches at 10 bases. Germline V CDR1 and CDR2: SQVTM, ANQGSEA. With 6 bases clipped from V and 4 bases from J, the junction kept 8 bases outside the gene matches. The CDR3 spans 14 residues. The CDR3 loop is CSVEGTGVFTEAFF. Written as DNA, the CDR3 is TGCAGCGTCGAGGGGACAGGGGTTTTCACTGAAGCTTTCTTT. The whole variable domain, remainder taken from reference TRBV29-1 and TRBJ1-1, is SAVISQKPSRDICQRGTSLTIQCQVDSQVTMMFWYRQQPGQSLTLIATANQGSEATYESGFVIDKFPISRPNLTFSTLTVSNMSPEDSSIYLCSVEGTGVFTEAFFGQGTRLTVV.

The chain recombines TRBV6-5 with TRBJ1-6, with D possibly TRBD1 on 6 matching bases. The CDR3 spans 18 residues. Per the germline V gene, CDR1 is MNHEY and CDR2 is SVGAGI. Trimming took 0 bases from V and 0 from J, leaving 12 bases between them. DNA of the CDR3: TGTGCCAGCAGTTACTCGGACAGACTTAGCTCCTATAATTCACCCCTCCACTTT. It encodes CASSYSDRLSSYNSPLHF.

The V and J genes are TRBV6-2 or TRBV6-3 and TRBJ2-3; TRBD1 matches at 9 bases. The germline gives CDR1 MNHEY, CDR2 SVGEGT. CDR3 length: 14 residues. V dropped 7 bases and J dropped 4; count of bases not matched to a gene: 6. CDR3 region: CASMDRGGADTQYF. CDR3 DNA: TGTGCCAGCATGGACAGGGGTGGCGCAGATACGCAGTATTTT.

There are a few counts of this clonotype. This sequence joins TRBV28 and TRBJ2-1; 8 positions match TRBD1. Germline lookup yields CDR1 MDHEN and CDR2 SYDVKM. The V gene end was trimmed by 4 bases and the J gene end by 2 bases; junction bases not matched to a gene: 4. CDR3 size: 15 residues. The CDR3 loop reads CASSSDREPYNEQFF. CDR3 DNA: TGTGCCAGCAGTTCGGACAGGGAACCCTACAATGAGCAGTTCTTC.

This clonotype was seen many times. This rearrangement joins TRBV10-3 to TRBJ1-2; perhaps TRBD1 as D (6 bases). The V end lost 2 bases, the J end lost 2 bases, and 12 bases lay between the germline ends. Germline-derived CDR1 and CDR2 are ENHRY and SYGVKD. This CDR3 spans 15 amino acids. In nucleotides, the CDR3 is TGTGCCATCAGTGAGACGCAGGACAGAAACTATGGCTACACCTTC. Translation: CAISETQDRNYGYTF.

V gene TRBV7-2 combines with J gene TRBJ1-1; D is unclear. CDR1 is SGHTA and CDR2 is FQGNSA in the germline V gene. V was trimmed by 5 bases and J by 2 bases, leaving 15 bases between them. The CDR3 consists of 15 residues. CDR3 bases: TGTGCCAGCAGCCCCAGTAGAGGGTTAAACACTGAAGCTTTCTTT. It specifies CASSPSRGLNTEAFF.

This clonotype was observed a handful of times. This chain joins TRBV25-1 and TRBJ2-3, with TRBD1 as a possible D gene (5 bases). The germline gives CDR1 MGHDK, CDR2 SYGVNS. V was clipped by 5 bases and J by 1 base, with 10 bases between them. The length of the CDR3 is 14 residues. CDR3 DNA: TGTGCCAGCAGTCCTGGGGCGGGCACAGATACGCAGTATTTT. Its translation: CASSPGAGTDTQYF.

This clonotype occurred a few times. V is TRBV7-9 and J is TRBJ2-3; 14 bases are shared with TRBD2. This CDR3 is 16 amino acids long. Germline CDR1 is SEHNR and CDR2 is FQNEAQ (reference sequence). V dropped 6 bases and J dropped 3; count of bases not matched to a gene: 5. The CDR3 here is CASRGGLAGVTDTQYF. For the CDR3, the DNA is TGTGCCAGCAGGGGGGGACTAGCGGGAGTGACAGATACGCAGTATTTT.

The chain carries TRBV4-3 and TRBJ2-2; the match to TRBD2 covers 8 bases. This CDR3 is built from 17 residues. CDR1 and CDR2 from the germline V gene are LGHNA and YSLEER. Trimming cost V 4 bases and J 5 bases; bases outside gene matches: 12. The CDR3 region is CASSPRGSGSGTGELFF. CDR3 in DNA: TGCGCCAGCAGCCCGCGGGGGAGCGGGAGCGGTACCGGGGAGCTGTTTTTT.

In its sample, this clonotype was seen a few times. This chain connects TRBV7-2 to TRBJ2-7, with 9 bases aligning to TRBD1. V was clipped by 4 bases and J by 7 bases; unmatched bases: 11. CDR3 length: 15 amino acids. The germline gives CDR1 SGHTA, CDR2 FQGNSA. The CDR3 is CASSWTGTGSREQYF. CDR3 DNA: TGTGCCAGCAGCTGGACCGGGACAGGGAGTCGAGAGCAGTACTTC.

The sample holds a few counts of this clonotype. The CDR3: CASSLTGTGAREQFF. In DNA form, the CDR3 reads TGTGCCAGCAGCCTCACCGGTACAGGGGCGCGTGAGCAGTTCTTC. V and J are TRBV5-6 and TRBJ2-1; 7 nucleotides match TRBD1. Germline CDR1 SGHDT, CDR2 YYEEEE. The CDR3 extends over 15 amino acids. With V trimmed by 4 bases and J by 9 bases, 13 bases remained unmatched. Together with reference TRBV5-6 and TRBJ2-1, the CDR3 gives the full variable domain: DAGVTQSPTHLIKTRGQQVTLRCSPKSGHDTVSWYQQALGQGPQFIFQYYEEEERQRGNFPDRFSGHQFPNYSSELNVNALLLGDSALYLCASSLTGTGAREQFFGPGTRLTVL.

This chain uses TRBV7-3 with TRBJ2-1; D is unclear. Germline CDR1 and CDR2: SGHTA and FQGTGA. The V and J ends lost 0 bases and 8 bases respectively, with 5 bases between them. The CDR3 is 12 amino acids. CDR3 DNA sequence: TGTGCCAGCAGCTTAACTAGGGATGAGCAGTTCTTC. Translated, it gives CASSLTRDEQFF. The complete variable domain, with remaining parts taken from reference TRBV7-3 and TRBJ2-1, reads GAGVSQTPSNKVTEKGKYVELRCDPISGHTALYWYRQSLGQGPEFLIYFQGTGAADDSGLPNDRFFAVRPEGSVSTLKIQRTERGDSAVYLCASSLTRDEQFFGPGTRLTVL.

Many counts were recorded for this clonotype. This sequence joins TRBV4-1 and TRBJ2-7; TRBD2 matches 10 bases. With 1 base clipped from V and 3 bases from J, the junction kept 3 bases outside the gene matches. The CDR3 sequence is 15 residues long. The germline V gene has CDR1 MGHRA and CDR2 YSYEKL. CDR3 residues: CASSQVLAGVYEQYF. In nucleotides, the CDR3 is TGCGCCAGCAGCCAAGTGCTAGCGGGAGTCTACGAGCAGTACTTC.

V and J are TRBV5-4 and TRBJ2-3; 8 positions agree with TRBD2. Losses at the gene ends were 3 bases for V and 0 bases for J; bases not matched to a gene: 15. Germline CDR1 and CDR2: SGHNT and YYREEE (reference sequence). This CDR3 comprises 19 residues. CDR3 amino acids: CASSSEPGLVRTSTDTQYF. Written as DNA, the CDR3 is TGTGCCAGCAGCTCTGAACCGGGACTAGTCCGTACTAGCACAGATACGCAGTATTTT.

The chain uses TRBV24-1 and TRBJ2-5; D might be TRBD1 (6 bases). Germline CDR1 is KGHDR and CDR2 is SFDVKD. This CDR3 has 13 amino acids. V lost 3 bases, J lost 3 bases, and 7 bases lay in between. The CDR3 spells CATSDQGKETQYF. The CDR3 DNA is TGTGCCACCAGTGATCAGGGGAAAGAGACCCAGTACTTC.

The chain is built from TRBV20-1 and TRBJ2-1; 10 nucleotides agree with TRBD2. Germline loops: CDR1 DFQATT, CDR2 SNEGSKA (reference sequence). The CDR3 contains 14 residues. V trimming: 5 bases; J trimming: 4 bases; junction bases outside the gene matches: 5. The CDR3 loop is CSAFGLAEYNEQFF. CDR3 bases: TGCAGTGCTTTCGGACTAGCGGAATACAATGAGCAGTTCTTC.

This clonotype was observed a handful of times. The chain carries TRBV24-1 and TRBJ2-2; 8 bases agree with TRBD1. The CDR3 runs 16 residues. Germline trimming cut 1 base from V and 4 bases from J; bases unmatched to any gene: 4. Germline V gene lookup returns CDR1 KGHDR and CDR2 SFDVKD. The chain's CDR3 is CATSDLGQGGTGELFF. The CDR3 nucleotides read TGTGCCACCAGTGATTTAGGACAGGGAGGCACCGGGGAGCTGTTTTTT.

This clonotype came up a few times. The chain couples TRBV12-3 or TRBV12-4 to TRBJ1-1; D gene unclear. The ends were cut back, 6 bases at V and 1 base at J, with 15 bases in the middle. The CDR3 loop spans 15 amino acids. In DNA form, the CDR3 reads TGTGCCAGCAGCTCTCAGACGACGGCGAACACTGAAGCTTTCTTT. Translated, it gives CASSSQTTANTEAFF.

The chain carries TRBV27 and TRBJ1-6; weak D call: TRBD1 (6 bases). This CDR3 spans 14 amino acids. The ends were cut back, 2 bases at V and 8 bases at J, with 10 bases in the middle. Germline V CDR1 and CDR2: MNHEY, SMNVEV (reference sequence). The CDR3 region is CASSLQGSHSPLHF. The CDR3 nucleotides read TGTGCCAGCAGTTTACAGGGGAGCCATTCACCCCTCCACTTT.

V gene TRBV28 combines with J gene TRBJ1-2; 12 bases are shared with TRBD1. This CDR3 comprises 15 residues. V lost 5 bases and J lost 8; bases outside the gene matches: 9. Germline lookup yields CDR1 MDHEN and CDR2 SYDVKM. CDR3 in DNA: TGTGCCAGCAGTGGGACAGGGGGCGAGTCTTGGGGCTACACCTTC. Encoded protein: CASSGTGGESWGYTF.

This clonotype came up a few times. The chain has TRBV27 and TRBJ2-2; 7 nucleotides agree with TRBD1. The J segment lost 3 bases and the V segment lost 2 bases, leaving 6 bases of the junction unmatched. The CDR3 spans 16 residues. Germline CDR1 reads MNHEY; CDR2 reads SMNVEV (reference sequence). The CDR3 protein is CASSLLGQIYTGELFF. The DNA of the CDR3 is TGTGCCAGCAGTTTACTGGGACAGATATACACCGGGGAGCTGTTTTTT.

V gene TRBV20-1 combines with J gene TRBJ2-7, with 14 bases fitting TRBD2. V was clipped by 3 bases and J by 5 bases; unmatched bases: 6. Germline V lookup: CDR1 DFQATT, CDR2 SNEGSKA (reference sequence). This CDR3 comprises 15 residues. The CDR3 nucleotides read TGCAGTGCTAGCCTGGGACTAGCGGGAGTCCACGAGCAGTACTTC. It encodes CSASLGLAGVHEQYF.

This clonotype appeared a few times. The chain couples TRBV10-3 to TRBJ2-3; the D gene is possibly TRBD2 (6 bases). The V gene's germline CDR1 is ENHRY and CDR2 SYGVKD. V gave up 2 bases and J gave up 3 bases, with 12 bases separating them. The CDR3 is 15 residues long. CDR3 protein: CAISETGVPTDTQYF. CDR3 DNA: TGTGCCATCAGTGAGACGGGGGTCCCTACAGATACGCAGTATTTT.

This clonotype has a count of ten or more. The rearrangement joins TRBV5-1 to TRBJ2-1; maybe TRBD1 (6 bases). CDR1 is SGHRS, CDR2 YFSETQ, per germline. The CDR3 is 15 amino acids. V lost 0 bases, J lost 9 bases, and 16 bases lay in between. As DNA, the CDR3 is TGCGCCAGCAGCTTGGCAGGACAGTCCTCTAGTGAGCAGTTCTTC. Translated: CASSLAGQSSSEQFF. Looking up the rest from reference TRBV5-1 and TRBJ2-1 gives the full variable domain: KAGVTQTPRYLIKTRGQQVTLSCSPISGHRSVSWYQQTPGQGLQFLFEYFSETQRNKGNFPGRFSGRQFSNSRSEMNVSTLELGDSALYLCASSLAGQSSSEQFFGPGTRLTVL.

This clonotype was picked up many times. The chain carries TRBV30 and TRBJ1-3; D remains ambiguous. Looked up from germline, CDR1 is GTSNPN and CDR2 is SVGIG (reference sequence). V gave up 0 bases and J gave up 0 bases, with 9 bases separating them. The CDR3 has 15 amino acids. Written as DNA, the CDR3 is TGTGCCTGGAGTGTAAACATTAGCTCTGGAAACACCATATATTTT. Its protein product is CAWSVNISSGNTIYF.

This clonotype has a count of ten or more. CDR3 in amino acids: CASSSGGWTPNTGELFF. The DNA for the CDR3 is TGTGCCAGCAGCTCCGGAGGGTGGACACCGAACACCGGGGAGCTGTTTTTT. The chain links TRBV11-2 to TRBJ2-2; a weak D match, TRBD2 (6 bases). V was pared by 4 bases and J by 0 bases, with 15 bases between. The CDR3 sequence is 17 residues long. Germline V lookup: CDR1 SGHAT, CDR2 FQNNGV.